This T cell receptor (beta chain) came from a study of T cell repertoires in cytomegalovirus infection. Study-level information: Shared public TCR beta signatures pointed to both CMV infection and a matching HLA type. Study-wide results and limits: The ex vivo response was dominated by HLA-C-restricted CMV-specific TCR beta clonotypes. Cumulative public TCR beta family frequency identified CMV carriers with the relevant HLA.

The V end was cut by 0 bases, the J end by 4 bases, with 9 bases between. Looked up from germline, CDR1 is MGHRA and CDR2 is YSYEKL. This CDR3 region has 14 residues. A single record per CDR3 protein comes from TCRdb applying MiXCR to the reads. The sample has almost 550,000 distinct CDR3 sequences, 16% seen once. For this clonotype: No antigen is known for it.

The TCR originated in a human donor in good health (CMV status not recorded). Some clones in this sample may be carry-over from other donors' samples. The sample consisted of CD8+ T cells from PBMCs. The chain recombines TRBV4-1 with TRBJ1-1; weak D call: TRBD1 (6 bases). The CDR3 DNA follows: TGCGCCAGCAGCCAAGATGTACAGGGCACTGAAGCTTTCTTT. Encoded protein: CASSQDVQGTEAFF.